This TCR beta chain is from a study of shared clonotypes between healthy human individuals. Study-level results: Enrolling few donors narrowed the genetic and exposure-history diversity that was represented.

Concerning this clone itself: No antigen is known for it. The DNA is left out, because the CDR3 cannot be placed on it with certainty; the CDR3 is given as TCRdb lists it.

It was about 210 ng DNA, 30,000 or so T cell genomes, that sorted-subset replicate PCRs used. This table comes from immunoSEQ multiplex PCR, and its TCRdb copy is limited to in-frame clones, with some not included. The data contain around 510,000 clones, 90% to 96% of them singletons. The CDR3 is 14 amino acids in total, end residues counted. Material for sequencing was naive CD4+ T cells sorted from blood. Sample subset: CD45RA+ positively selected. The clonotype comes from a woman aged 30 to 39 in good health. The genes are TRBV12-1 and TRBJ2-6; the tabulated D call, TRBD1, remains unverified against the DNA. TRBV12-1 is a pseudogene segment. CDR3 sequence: CASSFGPGANVLTF.